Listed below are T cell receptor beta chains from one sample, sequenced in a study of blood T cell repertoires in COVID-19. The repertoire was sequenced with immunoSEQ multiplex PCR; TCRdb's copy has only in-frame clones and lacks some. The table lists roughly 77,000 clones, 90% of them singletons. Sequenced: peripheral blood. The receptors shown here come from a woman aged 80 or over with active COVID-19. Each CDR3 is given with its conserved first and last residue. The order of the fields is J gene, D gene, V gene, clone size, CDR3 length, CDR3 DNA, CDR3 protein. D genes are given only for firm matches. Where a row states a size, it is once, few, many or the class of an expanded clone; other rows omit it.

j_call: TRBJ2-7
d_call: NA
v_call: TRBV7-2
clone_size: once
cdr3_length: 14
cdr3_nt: TGTGCCAGCAGCTTAGTTGTGGGAGCGCCCGAGCAGTACTTC
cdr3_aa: CASSLVVGAPEQYF

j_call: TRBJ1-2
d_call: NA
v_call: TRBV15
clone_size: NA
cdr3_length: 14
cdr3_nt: TGTGCCACCAGCAGTGACAGGAGATACTATGGCTACACCTTC
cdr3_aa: CATSSDRRYYGYTF

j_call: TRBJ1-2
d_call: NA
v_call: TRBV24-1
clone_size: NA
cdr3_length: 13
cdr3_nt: TGTGCCACCAGTGATCCCGATAGAATTGGCTACACCTTC
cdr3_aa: CATSDPDRIGYTF

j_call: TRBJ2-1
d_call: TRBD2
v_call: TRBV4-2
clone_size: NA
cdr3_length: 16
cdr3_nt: TGTGCCAGCAGCCCTCCGGGACTAGCGGAATTCAATGAGCAGTTCTTC
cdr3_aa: CASSPPGLAEFNEQFF

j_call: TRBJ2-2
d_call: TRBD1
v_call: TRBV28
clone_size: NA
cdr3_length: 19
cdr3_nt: TGTGCCAGCAGTTTATTCTGGACAGGGGGCGCGATATACACCGGGGAGCTGTTTTTT
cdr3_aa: CASSLFWTGGAIYTGELFF

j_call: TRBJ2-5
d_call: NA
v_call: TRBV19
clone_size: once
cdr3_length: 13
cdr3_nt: TGTGCCAGTAGTAGCCGACAGCAAGAGACCCAGTACTTC
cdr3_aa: CASSSRQQETQYF

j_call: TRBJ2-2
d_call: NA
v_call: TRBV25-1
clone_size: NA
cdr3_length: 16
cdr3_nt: TGTGCCAGCAGTGGGATGGGGGCGCCGAACACCGGGGAGCTGTTTTTT
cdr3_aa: CASSGMGAPNTGELFF

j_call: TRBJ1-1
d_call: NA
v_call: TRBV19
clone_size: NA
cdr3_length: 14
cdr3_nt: TGTGCCAGTAGTATAGAGGTGGCGAACACTGAAGCTTTCTTT
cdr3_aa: CASSIEVANTEAFF

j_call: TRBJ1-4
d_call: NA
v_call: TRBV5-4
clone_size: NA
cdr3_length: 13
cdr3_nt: TGTGCCAGCAGCGCGGAAACAGGGAGCAAACTGTTTTTT
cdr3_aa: CASSAETGSKLFF

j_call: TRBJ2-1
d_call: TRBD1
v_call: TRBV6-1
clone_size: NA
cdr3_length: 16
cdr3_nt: TGTGCCAGCAGTGAATTACAGGGGAGCTCCTACAATGAGCAGTTCTTC
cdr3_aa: CASSELQGSSYNEQFF

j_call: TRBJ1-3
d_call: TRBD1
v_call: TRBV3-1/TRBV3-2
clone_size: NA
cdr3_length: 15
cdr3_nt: TGTGCCAGCAGCCACCACGACAGGGCTGGAAACACCATATATTTT
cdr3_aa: CASSHHDRAGNTIYF

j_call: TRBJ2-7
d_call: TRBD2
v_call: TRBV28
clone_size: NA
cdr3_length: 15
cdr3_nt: TGTGCCAGCAGCAAGCAGACCGGGACTAACAACGAGCAGTACTTC
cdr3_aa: CASSKQTGTNNEQYF

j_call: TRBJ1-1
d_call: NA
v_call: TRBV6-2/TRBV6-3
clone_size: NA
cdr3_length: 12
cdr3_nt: TGTGCCAGCAGTCGCGGGCACACTGAAGCTTTCTTT
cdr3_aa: CASSRGHTEAFF

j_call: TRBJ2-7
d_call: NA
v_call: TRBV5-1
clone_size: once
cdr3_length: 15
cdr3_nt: TGCGCCAGCAGCTTGGCAGTGTCAAGAGGAGGAGAGCAGTACTTC
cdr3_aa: CASSLAVSRGGEQYF